This T cell receptor beta chain was obtained from a study of cytotoxic CD8 clonotypes in ibrutinib-treated CLL. General study findings and limits: Progressing and sustained-remission patients had different sampling times. Public clonotypes were uncommon and contracted or stayed stable on treatment. Baseline-level clonality went beyond age-matched healthy donors and moved in step with circulating CD8+ T-cell counts.

Germline CDR1 reads LNHNV; CDR2 reads YYDKDF (reference sequence). Deletions cut 0 bases from V and 10 bases from J, with 10 bases between. CDR3 length: 13 residues. Concerning this clone itself: Its antigen remains unknown.

Deep sequencing aimed at 1 in 200,000 to 1 in 1 million T cells' resolution. Clones were sequenced by immunoSEQ multiplex PCR, and TCRdb holds only the in-frame ones, with some missing. The sample carries 330,000 or so clones, over 55% recorded once. The gene calls are TRBV15 and TRBJ2-1; TRBD2 might be the D (5 bases). The source is a human donor with chronic lymphocytic leukemia. The sample consisted of PBMCs, taken after 36 months of ibrutinib treatment. The CDR3 DNA reads as TGTGCCACCAGCAGAGATTTCTGGGAGGAGCAGTTCTTC. This translates into CATSRDFWEEQFF.